These 21 T cell receptor beta chains originate from one sample sequenced in a study of blood T cells in healthy people across ages. Combining a sample-barcoded 5' primer with a J-beta primer mix, a second PCR ran for 7 to 11 cycles. TCRdb called the 5' RACE reads again in MiXCR, with one record for every CDR3 protein. The top ten clones hold 15% of a sample with approximately 680,000 distinct CDR3 sequences, about 32% of them seen once. Material for sequencing was blood. These receptors came from a woman over 75 in good health.

This clonotype came up once. The chain combines TRBV20-1 with TRBJ1-2; D is unclear. Germline lookup yields CDR1 DFQATT and CDR2 SNEGSKA (reference sequence). V lost 4 bases and J lost 2, with 8 bases in between. The CDR3 runs 12 residues. The CDR3 spells CSAMRTNYGYTF. CDR3 sequence (DNA): TGCAGTGCTATGCGCACAAACTATGGCTACACCTTC.

This clonotype came up many times. CDR3 sequence reads: CASSQGGSSYNEQFF. DNA for the CDR3: TGCGCCAGCAGCCAAGGGGGGAGCTCCTACAATGAGCAGTTCTTC. The V and J genes are TRBV4-1 and TRBJ2-1; the D gene could be TRBD1 or TRBD2 (5 bases each). This CDR3 spans 15 amino acids. Germline V gene data show CDR1 as MGHRA and CDR2 as YSYEKL. V was shortened by 1 base and J by 0 bases, with 7 bases between the two germline ends.

The count of this clonotype is one. Being one base from a much bigger clone, this may be a read error. The gene calls are TRBV6-5 and TRBJ2-3; TRBD2 aligns across 14 bases. V was pared by 4 bases and J by 3 bases, with 6 bases of the junction left unmatched. This CDR3 spans 17 amino acids. Germline V gene lookup returns CDR1 MNHEY and CDR2 SVGAGI. CDR3 region: CASSSRRLAGGTDTQYF. The CDR3 nucleotides are TGTGCCAGCAGTTCCCGGAGACTAGCGGGGGGGACAGATACGCAGTATTTT.

The chain recombines TRBV29-1 with TRBJ1-1; 9 bases align to TRBD1. CDR3 length: 13 amino acids. The V and J ends lost 4 bases and 4 bases, in that order; junction bases with no gene match: 4. CDR1 is SQVTM, CDR2 ANQGSEA, per germline. CDR3 nucleotide sequence: TGCAGCGTTGTACAGGGGGCCGGCACTGAAGCTTTCTTT. This sequence encodes CSVVQGAGTEAFF.

The sample holds a few counts of this clonotype. The V and J genes are TRBV28 and TRBJ1-1; D is ambiguous. V shed 2 bases and J shed 1 base, with 5 bases lying between them. The CDR3 sequence is 13 residues long. Germline V lookup: CDR1 MDHEN, CDR2 SYDVKM. CDR3: CASSLVPNTEAFF. CDR3 nucleotides: TGTGCCAGCAGTTTAGTTCCGAACACTGAAGCTTTCTTT.

This clonotype has more than one count but fewer than ten. This rearrangement joins TRBV11-2 to TRBJ2-1; D remains unclear. Germline assignment: CDR1 SGHAT and CDR2 FQNNGV. V gave up 2 bases and J gave up 4 bases, with 12 bases separating them. The CDR3 length is 15 residues. The CDR3 DNA is TGTGCCAGCAGCTTATCCGGTGTTCCTTACAATGAGCAGTTCTTC. It translates to CASSLSGVPYNEQFF. The full variable domain, in which reference TRBV11-2 and TRBJ2-1 provide the parts outside the CDR3, is EAGVAQSPRYKIIEKRQSVAFWCNPISGHATLYWYQQILGQGPKLLIQFQNNGVVDDSQLPKDRFSAERLKGVDSTLKIQPAKLEDSAVYLCASSLSGVPYNEQFFGPGTRLTVL.

Worth noting for this clonotype: One end of the junction fails to match germline, which may point to a read error. V gene TRBV28 combines with J gene TRBJ2-1, with 12 bases that match TRBD2. The CDR3 is 15 residues long. Germline V gene sequence: CDR1 MDHEN, CDR2 SYDVKM. The CDR3 sequence: CAGSPGLAGYNEQFF. DNA of the CDR3: TGTGCCGGCAGTCCCGGACTAGCGGGATACAATGAGCAGTTCTTC.

This chain joins TRBV13 and TRBJ2-2, with 7 bases aligning to TRBD2. The V segment lost 5 bases and the J segment 6 bases; nucleotides outside the gene matches: 3. Germline CDR1 reads PRHDT; CDR2 reads FYEKMQ (reference sequence). There are 13 residues in the CDR3. CDR3: CASSRGGSGELFF. The CDR3 nucleotides read TGTGCCAGCAGCAGGGGAGGGTCCGGGGAGCTGTTTTTT. Looking up the rest from reference TRBV13 and TRBJ2-2 gives the full variable domain: AAGVIQSPRHLIKEKRETATLKCYPIPRHDTVYWYQQGPGQDPQFLISFYEKMQSDKGSIPDRFSAQQFSDYHSELNMSSLELGDSALYFCASSRGGSGELFFGEGSRLTVL.

A remark on this clonotype: With a much larger clone just one base away, this may be a read error. The chain employs TRBV9 and TRBJ2-7; the match to TRBD2 covers 12 bases. Per the germline V gene, CDR1 is SGDLS and CDR2 is YYNGEE. The CDR3 is made up of 17 amino acids. V gave up 4 bases and J gave up 12 bases; unmatched junction bases: 20. CDR3 sequence: CASSLDPSGGALETRYF. The DNA for the CDR3 is TGTGCCAGCAGCCTGGATCCTAGCGGGGGGGCCCTGGAGACCCGGTACTTC.

This clonotype came up many times. The gene calls are TRBV7-2 and TRBJ2-7, with TRBD2 as a possible D gene (6 bases). V dropped 4 bases and J dropped 9 bases, with 16 bases sitting between them. The V gene's germline CDR1 is SGHTA and CDR2 FQGNSA. The CDR3 contains 13 residues. CDR3 amino acids: CASSSAEGAGQYF. For the CDR3, the DNA is TGTGCCAGCAGCTCGGCGGAGGGAGCAGGGCAGTACTTC.

This clonotype showed up many times. The chain combines TRBV30 with TRBJ1-5; D might be TRBD1 (6 bases). The ends were cut back, 3 bases at V and 2 bases at J, with 8 bases in the middle. CDR1 and CDR2 from the germline V gene are GTSNPN and SVGIG (reference sequence). CDR3 length: 13 residues. The CDR3 loop reads CAWRAGGNQPQHF. CDR3 nucleotide sequence: TGTGCCTGGAGGGCAGGGGGCAATCAGCCCCAGCATTTT.

This chain links TRBV20-1 with TRBJ2-5; a weak D match, TRBD1 (6 bases). The CDR3 length is 13 residues. Germline CDR1 DFQATT, CDR2 SNEGSKA (reference sequence). Trimming took 1 base from V and 0 from J, leaving 6 bases between them. The CDR3 here is CSARGQDQETQYF. CDR3 DNA sequence: TGCAGTGCTAGAGGACAGGACCAAGAGACCCAGTACTTC.

The chain recombines TRBV5-6 with TRBJ2-2; 10 bases align to TRBD1. The J segment lost 3 bases and the V segment lost 7 bases, leaving 12 bases of the junction unmatched. The CDR3 totals 17 residues. CDR1 is SGHDT and CDR2 is YYEEEE in the germline V gene. In DNA, the CDR3 is TGTGCCAGCGATAAAGTCCCGGGACAGGGGTACACCGGGGAGCTGTTTTTT. It translates to CASDKVPGQGYTGELFF.

This clonotype was observed a handful of times. The J gene is TRBJ1-1, the V gene TRBV9; 10 nucleotides agree with TRBD1. V trimming: 2 bases; J trimming: 1 base; junction bases outside the gene matches: 2. CDR1 and CDR2 from the germline V gene are SGDLS and YYNGEE. This CDR3 comprises 15 residues. CDR3 sequence (DNA): TGTGCCAGCAGCGTGGGGACAGGGGCGAACACTGAAGCTTTCTTT. This encodes CASSVGTGANTEAFF.

This chain uses TRBV5-1 with TRBJ2-5; possibly TRBD2 for D (6 bases). In germline, CDR1 is SGHRS, CDR2 YFSETQ. V was pared by 3 bases and J by 1 base, with 10 bases between. The CDR3 length is 14 residues. The CDR3 region is CASSYGTLQETQYF. DNA for the CDR3: TGCGCCAGCAGCTACGGGACTCTCCAAGAGACCCAGTACTTC.

The sample holds a few counts of this clonotype. This sequence joins TRBV7-8 and TRBJ2-3; no clear D. Germline assignment: CDR1 SGHVS and CDR2 FQNEAQ. The CDR3 spans 14 residues. Trimming left V 2 bases short and J 2 bases short, with 8 bases between. In DNA, the CDR3 is TGTGCCAGCAGCTTAATGTCCCTCACAGATACGCAGTATTTT. It codes for CASSLMSLTDTQYF.

This clonotype was picked up many times. The chain carries TRBV27 and TRBJ2-5, with TRBD2 matching 8 bases. Trimming at V came to 4 bases and at J to 4 bases, leaving 11 bases not matched to a gene. This CDR3 contains 16 residues. Germline CDR1 and CDR2: MNHEY and SMNVEV (reference sequence). The CDR3 spells CASSSLFGGAGETQYF. The CDR3 coding sequence is TGTGCCAGCAGTTCCCTTTTCGGGGGGGCCGGAGAGACCCAGTACTTC.

This clonotype was seen at least ten times. V and J are TRBV15 and TRBJ2-7; TRBD1 is a possible D gene (5 bases). CDR3 length: 15 amino acids. The germline V gene encodes CDR1 LNHNV and CDR2 YYDKDF (reference sequence). Deletions cut 2 bases from V and 4 bases from J, with 15 bases between. The CDR3 region is CATSRQGGKGYEQYF. CDR3 sequence (DNA): TGTGCCACCAGCAGACAAGGTGGGAAGGGGTACGAGCAGTACTTC.

This clonotype showed up just a few times. This may arise from a read error, as a much more abundant clone is one base away. The V and J genes are TRBV7-2 and TRBJ2-1; no clear D. V dropped 5 bases and J dropped 10 bases, with 9 bases sitting between them. The CDR3 runs to 11 residues. Per the germline V gene, CDR1 is SGHTA and CDR2 is FQGNSA. Here the CDR3 reads CASSPCGEQFF. CDR3 nucleotides: TGTGCCAGCAGCCCTTGCGGCGAGCAGTTCTTC.

A remark on this clonotype: Given a much more abundant clone one base away, this may be a read error. This chain joins TRBV2 and TRBJ2-7; unclear D gene. CDR3 length: 13 residues. Germline CDR1 SNHLY, CDR2 FYNNEI. The germline V and J ends were trimmed by 3 bases and 10 bases, with 16 bases remaining between them. CDR3 sequence (DNA): TGTGCCAGCAGTGAGGGATGGAAAAACGTTCAGTACTTC. Residues: CASSEGWKNVQYF.

Only one count was recorded for this clonotype. The chain combines TRBV10-2 with TRBJ2-5; 15 nucleotides line up with TRBD2. V lost 7 bases, J lost 1 base, and 7 bases stayed unmatched. CDR1 WSHSY and CDR2 SAAADI come from the germline V gene. The CDR3 has 17 residues. The CDR3 is CASKLGLAGGFQETQYF. Here the CDR3 DNA reads TGCGCCAGCAAATTGGGACTAGCGGGGGGTTTCCAAGAGACCCAGTACTTC.